Each of the 14 T cell receptor beta chains below was sequenced from the same sample in a study of blood T cell repertoires in COVID-19. Produced via immunoSEQ multiplex PCR; TCRdb's table is partial and in-frame only. The sample contains 100,000 to 150,000 clones, roughly 84% of which appear only once. Input material: peripheral blood. These receptors were taken from a woman between 25 and 40 years old who had recovered from COVID-19.

J is TRBJ1-2 and V is TRBV27; 7 bases match TRBD1. Germline V gene data show CDR1 as MNHEY and CDR2 as SMNVEV (reference sequence). This CDR3 region has 15 residues. V trimming: 6 bases; J trimming: 5 bases; junction bases outside the gene matches: 12. The CDR3 nucleotides read TGTGCCAGCAGCCCGCGGGACAGACCGGGGTATGGCTACACCTTC. Translation: CASSPRDRPGYGYTF.

The J gene is TRBJ2-7, the V gene TRBV6-5, with 7 nucleotides matching TRBD2. The V segment lost 8 bases and the J segment 1 base; nucleotides outside the gene matches: 11. The CDR3 is 15 amino acids. Per the germline V gene, CDR1 is MNHEY and CDR2 is SVGAGI. The CDR3 spells CASRPGLAESYEQYF. CDR3 coding DNA: TGTGCCAGCCGCCCGGGGCTAGCGGAATCCTACGAGCAGTACTTC.

As to this clone: One end of the junction does not line up with germline, which may come from a read error. This chain joins TRBV6-5 and TRBJ1-2, with D possibly TRBD1 on 6 matching bases. This CDR3 is built from 13 residues. Per the germline V gene, CDR1 is MNHEY and CDR2 is SVGAGI. This chain's CDR3 is CASSYGGADGYTF. In DNA form, the CDR3 reads TGTGCCAGCAGTTACGGGGGGGCTGATGGTTACACCTTC.

The chain recombines TRBV5-1 with TRBJ2-7; D remains ambiguous. The V gene's germline CDR1 is SGHRS and CDR2 YFSETQ. The ends were cut back, 3 bases at V and 3 bases at J, with 10 bases in the middle. CDR3 length: 13 residues. CDR3 residues: CASSWASDYEQYF. The DNA for the CDR3 is TGCGCCAGCAGCTGGGCGTCGGACTACGAGCAGTACTTC. The complete variable domain, with remaining parts taken from reference TRBV5-1 and TRBJ2-7, reads KAGVTQTPRYLIKTRGQQVTLSCSPISGHRSVSWYQQTPGQGLQFLFEYFSETQRNKGNFPGRFSGRQFSNSRSEMNVSTLELGDSALYLCASSWASDYEQYFGPGTRLTVT.

The rearrangement links TRBV7-9 to TRBJ2-5; TRBD2 matches 7 bases. CDR1 SEHNR and CDR2 FQNEAQ come from the germline V gene (reference sequence). This CDR3 contains 15 residues. CDR3 in amino acids: CAVKAGGSGQETQYF. The CDR3 coding sequence is TGTGCAGTCAAAGCGGGCGGGAGTGGGCAAGAGACCCAGTACTTC.

This clone was detected once. V is TRBV27 and J is TRBJ1-2; TRBD1 is a possible D gene (5 bases). Trimming left V 6 bases short and J 8 bases short, with 16 bases between. CDR1 and CDR2 from the germline V gene are MNHEY and SMNVEV (reference sequence). This CDR3 has 13 residues. CDR3 in amino acids: CASRPPRPGGYTF. Here the CDR3 DNA reads TGTGCCAGCAGACCCCCCCGACCAGGGGGCTACACCTTC.

V is TRBV9 and J is TRBJ1-3; D is undetermined. The CDR3 is made up of 15 amino acids. The ends were cut back, 4 bases at V and 1 base at J, with 12 bases in the middle. CDR1 and CDR2 from the germline V gene are SGDLS and YYNGEE. Written as DNA, the CDR3 is TGTGCCAGCAGCTTTTCCGACTCTTCTGGAAACACCATATATTTT. Translated: CASSFSDSSGNTIYF.

This clone occurred once. V is TRBV2 and J is TRBJ2-1; the D gene is possibly TRBD1 (7 bases). Germline CDR1 and CDR2: SNHLY and FYNNEI. There are 14 residues in the CDR3. V was clipped by 8 bases and J by 8 bases, with 19 bases between them. The CDR3 sequence is CASWAQGRLDEQFF. The CDR3, as DNA: TGTGCCAGCTGGGCACAGGGGAGGTTGGATGAGCAGTTCTTC. Drawing the rest from reference TRBV2 and TRBJ2-1, the complete variable domain is EPEVTQTPSHQVTQMGQEVILRCVPISNHLYFYWYRQILGQKVEFLVSFYNNEISEKSEIFDDQFSVERPDGSNFTLKIRSTKLEDSAMYFCASWAQGRLDEQFFGPGTRLTVL.

The gene calls are TRBV2 and TRBJ1-2; D ambiguous. The germline CDR1 and CDR2 sequences are SNHLY and FYNNEI. The length of the CDR3 is 15 residues. V was pared by 2 bases and J by 0 bases, with 10 bases between. The CDR3 region is CASSELRGANYGYTF. The DNA of the CDR3 is TGTGCCAGCAGTGAACTACGGGGAGCTAACTATGGCTACACCTTC.

The chain couples TRBV3-1 (or the pseudogene TRBV3-2) to TRBJ1-6; 7 bases are a match to TRBD1. V gave up 5 bases and J gave up 11 bases; unmatched junction bases: 9. The CDR3 is 14 residues long. Germline V lookup: CDR1 LGHDT, CDR2 YNNKEL (reference sequence). CDR3 sequence reads: CASSEGQTRTPLHF. The CDR3 DNA reads TGTGCCAGCAGCGAGGGACAGACTAGGACACCCCTCCACTTT.

The chain links TRBV27 to TRBJ2-5; the D gene is possibly TRBD2 (5 bases). Trimming removed 5 bases from V and 5 bases from J, with 15 bases in between. CDR3 size: 14 residues. Germline V gives CDR1 MNHEY, CDR2 SMNVEV (reference sequence). The CDR3 loop reads CASSPGSTGETQYF. CDR3 sequence (DNA): TGTGCCAGCAGTCCCGGATCCACGGGGGAGACCCAGTACTTC.

CDR3 sequence (DNA): TGCGCCAGCAGTGCCGATTTGAGCGGGGGGCCAGATACGCAGTATTTT. Translation gives CASSADLSGGPDTQYF. The chain joins TRBV10-1 to TRBJ2-3; 9 positions agree with TRBD2. V lost 4 bases to trimming and J lost 4 bases; unmatched junction nucleotides: 9. Per the germline V gene, CDR1 is WNHNN and CDR2 is SYGVQD (reference sequence). The CDR3 contains 16 residues.

This chain links TRBV6-1 with TRBJ1-1; D is uncertain. The CDR3 has 13 residues. In germline, CDR1 is MNHNS, CDR2 SASEGT. V dropped 3 bases and J dropped 7 bases, with 12 bases sitting between them. The CDR3 here is CASSEGSPREAFF. DNA of the CDR3: TGTGCCAGCAGTGAGGGCAGCCCACGTGAAGCTTTCTTT.

V usage is TRBV3-1 (or the pseudogene TRBV3-2) and J usage is TRBJ1-3, with D possibly being TRBD1 (5 bases). Germline CDR1 and CDR2: LGHDT and YNNKEL (reference sequence). The CDR3 has 13 residues. Deletions cut 4 bases from V and 11 bases from J, with 15 bases between. The CDR3 DNA is TGTGCCAGCAGCCGGGACTTTCGGGGTTCCATATATTTT. It translates to CASSRDFRGSIYF.